Sequencing of this T cell receptor (beta chain) was carried out in a study of a mutant IDH1 vaccine in newly diagnosed glioma. Clones were sequenced by immunoSEQ multiplex PCR, and TCRdb holds only the in-frame ones, with some missing. Here the sample spans 75,000 to 85,000 clones, 90% to 95% being singletons. This clone turned up a few times. The antigen is undetermined. Trimming removed 4 bases from V and 7 bases from J; junction bases left unmatched: 6. CDR3 length: 14 residues. In germline, CDR1 is SGHVS, CDR2 FNYEAQ. Stated time point: week 5, during vaccination. Doses comprised 300 ug of mutant IDH1 20-mer peptide each, plus topical imiquimod.

The V gene is TRBV7-6, the J gene TRBJ2-1; TRBD2 agrees at 8 bases. The input for sequencing was PBMCs, taken from a glioma patient whose treatment included an IDH1 peptide vaccine. The receptor was derived from a woman in her forties or fifties with glioma. The CDR3 DNA reads as TGTGCCAGCAGCTCTCAGCGGGAGAGGAATGAGCAGTTCTTC. Translation gives CASSSQRERNEQFF.